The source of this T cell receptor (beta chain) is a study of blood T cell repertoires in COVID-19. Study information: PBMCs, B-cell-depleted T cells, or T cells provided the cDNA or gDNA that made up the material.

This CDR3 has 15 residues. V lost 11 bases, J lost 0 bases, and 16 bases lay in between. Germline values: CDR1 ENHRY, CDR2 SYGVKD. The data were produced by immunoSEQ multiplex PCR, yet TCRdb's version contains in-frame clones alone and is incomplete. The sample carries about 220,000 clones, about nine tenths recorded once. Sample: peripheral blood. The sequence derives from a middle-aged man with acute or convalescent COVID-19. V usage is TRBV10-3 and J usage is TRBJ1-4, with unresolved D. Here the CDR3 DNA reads TGTGCCTCCCGCGCCGAGCTTGCAACTAATGAAAAACTGTTTTTT. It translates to CASRAELATNEKLFF.